The clone carrying this T cell receptor beta chain was counted at least ten times. Its cognate antigen is unknown. The cDNA was generated through 5'RACE incorporating 10-nucleotide random UMIs. TCRdb re-derived calls from the 5' RACE reads in MiXCR, one entry per CDR3 protein. The sample consists of 45,000 to 50,000 distinct CDR3 sequences, approximately 3% of them appearing once. The data belong to a study of neurological immune-mediated disorders. CDR3 length equals 17 residues. Germline CDR1 DFQATT, CDR2 SNEGSKA (reference sequence). V was clipped by 6 bases and J by 2 bases; unmatched bases: 17. Findings of the study overall: Private repertoires in all groups were suggested, as expanded clones shared no CDR3 amino acid sequences across subjects. As far as clinical or MRI features were concerned, none was associated with the multiple sclerosis repertoire cluster.

The chain joins TRBV20-1 to TRBJ2-7, with 9 bases identical to TRBD2. This sequence originates from a woman in her forties or fifties with multiple sclerosis. The material sequenced was PBMCs. The CDR3 protein is CSAESSGREGGTYEQYF. The CDR3 DNA sequence: TGCAGTGCGGAGAGCTCTGGGCGGGAGGGAGGTACCTACGAGCAGTACTTC.